A selection of T cell receptor beta chains follows, all from one sample in a study of CD8+CD57+ T cells in acquired aplastic anemia. TCRdb re-called the reads through MiXCR, storing one row per CDR3 protein. Of 90,000 to 130,000 distinct CDR3 sequences listed, 50% to 65% are singletons. Sequencing input: sorted CD4+, CD8+, or CD8+CD57+ T cells (not recorded which) from PBMCs. The receptors here all came from a human donor in good health, serving as a control. Each CDR3 is given with its conserved first and last residue. The D gene is left open where the match is weak. Size is stated for part of the rows, as once, few or many counts, or as a class when the clone is expanded.

TRBV12-3/TRBV12-4	.	TRBJ2-2	.	CASSVGLPGELFF	TGTGCCAGCAGTGTAGGGTTGCCCGGGGAGCTGTTTTTT
TRBV27	many	TRBJ1-5	.	CASSQLGGGSQPQHF	TGTGCCAGCAGCCAATTAGGGGGGGGAAGTCAGCCCCAGCATTTT
TRBV24-1	many	TRBJ2-2	TRBD2	CATSGSVGGDTGELFF	TGTGCCACCAGTGGTAGCGTCGGGGGGGACACCGGGGAGCTGTTTTTT
TRBV2	.	TRBJ1-5	TRBD1	CASRTGEGQPQHF	TGTGCCAGCAGGACAGGGGAGGGTCAGCCCCAGCATTTT
TRBV5-4	many	TRBJ2-7	.	CASSSGDTYEQYF	TGTGCCAGCAGCTCCGGGGACACCTACGAGCAGTACTTC
TRBV14	few	TRBJ2-2	.	CASSQVGGGTGELFF	TGTGCCAGCAGCCAAGTGGGGGGAGGCACCGGGGAGCTGTTTTTT
TRBV7-9	.	TRBJ1-1	.	CASSPMGTEAFF	TGTGCCAGCAGCCCCATGGGGACTGAAGCTTTCTTT
TRBV5-4	.	TRBJ2-7	.	CASSPSWDSYAEQYF	TGTGCCAGCAGCCCCTCGTGGGACTCCTACGCCGAGCAGTACTTC
TRBV19	once	TRBJ1-6	TRBD1	CASSIDTTGASPLHF	TGTGCCAGTAGTATAGATACGACAGGGGCCTCACCCCTCCACTTT
TRBV7-9	.	TRBJ1-2	TRBD1	CASSSRDSYGYTF	TGTGCCAGCAGCTCTCGGGACAGCTATGGCTACACCTTC
TRBV9	many	TRBJ1-1	.	CASSVDVNTEAFF	TGTGCCAGCAGCGTCGATGTAAACACTGAAGCTTTCTTT
TRBV7-2	.	TRBJ1-2	TRBD1	CASSLAGDSYGYTF	TGTGCCAGCAGCTTAGCAGGGGACAGCTATGGCTACACCTTC
TRBV4-1	.	TRBJ1-1	.	CASSQGPEAFF	TGCGCCAGCAGCCAGGGACCTGAAGCTTTCTTT
TRBV29-1	.	TRBJ1-3	.	CSVEASRSGNTIYF	TGCAGCGTTGAGGCCAGCCGCTCTGGAAACACCATATATTTT
TRBV7-3	many	TRBJ2-6	.	CASSPLGGVSGANVLTF	TGTGCCAGCAGCCCTCTTGGCGGTGTCTCTGGGGCCAACGTCCTGACTTTC